This T cell receptor (beta chain) comes out of a study of response to subunit inactivated influenza vaccine. Study-wide points: New T cells are recruited in small numbers by each seasonal influenza vaccination, according to the authors' suggestion.

Via MiXCR, TCRdb re-called the RT-PCR reads, giving one row per CDR3 protein. Here the sample spans about 620,000 distinct CDR3 sequences, about 12% being singletons. V gave up 7 bases and J gave up 1 base, with 15 bases separating them. This CDR3 has 15 amino acids. Germline V gene lookup returns CDR1 SGHRS and CDR2 YFSETQ. In its sample, this clonotype was seen many times. The antigen is undetermined. The material was PBMCs from blood, obtained on the day of vaccination. This chain links TRBV5-1 with TRBJ2-1; a weak D match, TRBD2 (7 bases). The receptor was isolated from a man aged 50 or older who received an inactivated influenza vaccine. The CDR3 region is CASSGGGDSYNEQFF. The CDR3 DNA is TGCGCCAGCTCGGGGGGCGGGGATTCCTACAATGAGCAGTTCTTC.